The 18 T cell receptor beta chains given below trace back to one sample, sequenced in a study of radiation and T cells in renal cell carcinoma. The data were produced by immunoSEQ multiplex PCR, yet TCRdb's version contains in-frame clones alone and is incomplete. Of approximately 80,000 clones listed, roughly 87% are singletons. Time point meaning: blood 4 weeks post-SBRT, at nephrectomy. Treatment of the sample: 15 Gy SBRT to primary tumor, nephrectomy 4 weeks later. The starting material was blood, obtained from a patient whose treatment included radiotherapy and nephrectomy. All receptors come from a woman aged 70-85 years with renal cell carcinoma.

The CDR3: CASTDSSGANVLTF. The CDR3 bases are TGTGCCAGTACCGACAGCTCTGGGGCCAACGTCCTGACTTTC. The V gene is TRBV19, the J gene TRBJ2-6, with D possibly TRBD1 on 5 matching bases. Trimming removed 7 bases at V and 0 bases at J, with 7 bases between. The germline V gene has CDR1 LNHDA and CDR2 SQIVND (reference sequence). CDR3 size: 14 residues.

The chain recombines TRBV7-8 with TRBJ2-7; D may be TRBD1 (6 bases). The CDR3 totals 13 residues. Trimming removed 4 bases at V and 2 bases at J, with 9 bases between. Germline CDR1 and CDR2: SGHVS and FQNEAQ. The CDR3 DNA reads TGTGCCAGCAGCTCTACAGGGCCCTACGAGCAGTACTTC. This translates into CASSSTGPYEQYF.

The rearrangement uses TRBV6-5 and TRBJ2-5; D is perhaps TRBD2 (5 bases). The germline gives CDR1 MNHEY, CDR2 SVGAGI. V was shortened by 7 bases and J by 2 bases, with 14 bases between the two germline ends. This CDR3 has 14 residues. DNA of the CDR3: TGTGCCAGCAAAAGAGGGTCGTCTCAAGAGACCCAGTACTTC. Translation gives CASKRGSSQETQYF.

CDR3: CASSLVRNTGELFF. CDR3 bases: TGTGCCAGCAGCTTGGTGAGAAACACCGGGGAGCTGTTTTTT. This chain connects TRBV5-4 to TRBJ2-2; no definite D call. The CDR3 is made up of 14 amino acids. V was trimmed by 0 bases and J by 2 bases, leaving 5 bases between them. Per the germline V gene, CDR1 is SGHNT and CDR2 is YYREEE (reference sequence).

The J gene is TRBJ1-1, the V gene TRBV11-2, with a weak D call TRBD1 (5 bases). CDR3 length: 15 amino acids. Germline loops: CDR1 SGHAT, CDR2 FQNNGV. The V end was cut by 5 bases, the J end by 4 bases, with 17 bases between. The CDR3 sequence is CASSQIRGGRTEAFF. The CDR3 region has the DNA TGTGCCAGCAGCCAAATAAGGGGTGGTCGCACTGAAGCTTTCTTT.

The gene calls are TRBV11-3 and TRBJ2-1; D remains unclear. The V gene lost 0 bases and the J gene lost 3 bases, with 15 bases spanning the gap. Per the germline V gene, CDR1 is SGHNT and CDR2 is YENEEA. This CDR3 region has 17 residues. CDR3 region: CASSLEAALKGYNEQFF. DNA for the CDR3: TGTGCCAGCAGCTTAGAGGCCGCTCTTAAAGGCTACAATGAGCAGTTCTTC.

The V call is TRBV11-3, the J call TRBJ1-4; no firm D call. CDR1 is SGHNT, CDR2 YENEEA, per germline. V shed 4 bases and J shed 0 bases, with 6 bases lying between them. The CDR3 loop spans 14 amino acids. The CDR3 nucleotides are TGTGCCAGCAGCTCCGCTGCAACTAATGAAAAACTGTTTTTT. Translation gives CASSSAATNEKLFF.

This chain joins TRBV11-3 and TRBJ1-2; D is ambiguous. V shed 5 bases and J shed 2 bases, with 12 bases lying between them. Germline assignment: CDR1 SGHNT and CDR2 YENEEA. The length of the CDR3 is 14 residues. The CDR3 sequence: CASSPTAGNYGYTF. The CDR3 DNA reads TGTGCCAGCAGCCCCACGGCGGGGAACTATGGCTACACCTTC.

The chain couples TRBV7-2 to TRBJ1-1; D ambiguous. The V gene's germline CDR1 is SGHTA and CDR2 FQGNSA. This CDR3 comprises 14 residues. Trimming removed 5 bases from V and 3 bases from J, with 13 bases in between. The CDR3 coding sequence is TGTGCCAGCAGCCCGTCAGGAGGTTACACTGAAGCTTTCTTT. It specifies CASSPSGGYTEAFF.

CDR3 loop: CASSSARNTEAFF. Here the CDR3 DNA reads TGTGCCAGCAGCTCCGCCCGGAACACTGAAGCTTTCTTT. The V gene is TRBV7-3, the J gene TRBJ1-1; no clear D gene. The germline gives CDR1 SGHTA, CDR2 FQGTGA. The CDR3 covers 13 residues. Trimming shortened V by 4 bases and J by 1 base, and 7 bases separated the two germline ends.

This sequence joins TRBV4-3 and TRBJ2-2; no clear D gene. Germline lookup yields CDR1 LGHNA and CDR2 YSLEER. The V end lost 0 bases, the J end lost 4 bases, and 9 bases lay between the germline ends. The CDR3 runs 15 residues. The CDR3 DNA follows: TGCGCCAGCAGCCAAGATCTCGGTCGCACCGGGGAGCTGTTTTTT. Protein: CASSQDLGRTGELFF.

The chain uses TRBV10-3 and TRBJ1-2; D might be TRBD1 (6 bases). Germline-derived CDR1 and CDR2 are ENHRY and SYGVKD. The V end was cut by 4 bases, the J end by 2 bases, with 11 bases between. This CDR3 has 14 amino acids. The CDR3 DNA is TGTGCCATCAGTGTGTCCCAGGGGAACTATGGCTACACCTTC. Translation gives CAISVSQGNYGYTF.

This chain connects TRBV7-2 to TRBJ1-4; D gene uncertain. The germline gives CDR1 SGHTA, CDR2 FQGNSA. The CDR3 has 15 amino acids. V lost 0 bases to trimming and J lost 8 bases, with 13 bases between them. The CDR3 coding sequence is TGTGCCAGCAGCTTAGCACGGACCGACCGGGAAAAACTGTTTTTT. It codes for CASSLARTDREKLFF.

This chain connects TRBV5-1 to TRBJ1-1; 7 bases are shared with TRBD1. Germline V gives CDR1 SGHRS, CDR2 YFSETQ. J gave up 1 base and V 7 bases, and 10 bases lay outside the gene matches. The CDR3 is 15 residues long. The CDR3 DNA is TGCGCCAGCTCTGCCCCGGGGGACAGGAACACTGAAGCTTTCTTT. Protein product: CASSAPGDRNTEAFF.

V gene TRBV2 combines with J gene TRBJ1-1; 11 bases agree with TRBD1. J gave up 1 base and V 4 bases, and 5 bases lay outside the gene matches. The CDR3 loop spans 16 amino acids. In germline, CDR1 is SNHLY, CDR2 FYNNEI. This CDR3 reads CASSGTGGWGNTEAFF. CDR3 DNA: TGTGCCAGCAGTGGGACAGGGGGCTGGGGGAACACTGAAGCTTTCTTT.

The V and J genes are TRBV6-5 and TRBJ2-3, with no clear D. Germline CDR1 reads MNHEY; CDR2 reads SVGAGI. V was trimmed by 6 bases and J by 1 base, leaving 11 bases between them. The CDR3 extends over 14 amino acids. The CDR3 here is CASRPGPGTDTQYF. CDR3 bases: TGTGCCAGCAGGCCGGGCCCGGGCACAGATACGCAGTATTTT.

The chain combines TRBV18 with TRBJ1-4; D unclear. The ends were cut back, 6 bases at V and 5 bases at J, with 13 bases in the middle. CDR1 and CDR2 (germline): KGHSH, LQKENI. CDR3 length equals 14 residues. The CDR3 nucleotides are TGTGCCAGCTCCCGGGTTTCTTCCAATGAAAAACTGTTTTTT. Its protein is CASSRVSSNEKLFF.

The chain couples TRBV6-5 to TRBJ1-2; D call uncertain. V lost 6 bases and J lost 8, with 10 bases in between. Per the germline V gene, CDR1 is MNHEY and CDR2 is SVGAGI. The CDR3 runs 11 residues. The CDR3 loop is CASRDIGGYTF. As DNA, the CDR3 is TGTGCCAGCAGAGACATAGGGGGCTACACCTTC.